In this sample, the clone carrying this T cell receptor (beta chain) turned up a few times. Its antigen is not known. The data were obtained in a study of T cells after yellow fever vaccination. Study details: SMART-Seq v4 Ultra Low Input prepared libraries from low-cell fractions.

Germline V gives CDR1 SEHNR, CDR2 FQNEAQ (reference sequence). This CDR3 region has 14 residues. With 5 bases removed from V and 3 bases from J, the gap between germline ends came to 13 bases. The study's findings and limits: Most primary-vaccination clones reappeared after the booster (just under 98% CD4, 88% CD8). Across the CD4 and CD8 compartments, a small share of clonotypes was present in both. Peak timing came faster in the weaker secondary response, day 5 versus 15.

TCRdb ran MiXCR on the 5' RACE reads and lists one entry per CDR3 protein. The table records hundreds of thousands of distinct CDR3 sequences, under 20% of them present only once. The chain uses TRBV7-9 and TRBJ1-1; D is uncertain. The sample in question was PBMCs, obtained before the yellow fever booster vaccination. This clonotype was obtained from a man aged 18 to 30 who received the YFV17D yellow fever vaccine. The CDR3 DNA reads TGTGCCAGCAGCGTAGGTACCGAAGACACTGAAGCTTTCTTT. It encodes CASSVGTEDTEAFF.